The 25 T cell receptor beta chains below come from one sample, sequenced in a study of metastatic and nonmetastatic thyroid tumors. Treatment of any kind had been given to no patient before thyroid surgery. TCRdb re-called the PCR reads through MiXCR. The sample contains approximately 15,000 clones, 24% of which appear only once. Sequenced sample: tumor tissue. The receptors come from a female donor with papillary thyroid cancer or a benign thyroid nodule (not recorded which). Some clones in this sample may be carry-over from other donors' samples.

The rearrangement links TRBV11-1 to TRBJ2-1; 7 nucleotides align to TRBD2. CDR1 SGHAT and CDR2 FQDESV come from the germline V gene (reference sequence). The trim removed 3 bases at V and 6 bases at J, leaving 11 bases unmatched. The CDR3 length is 16 residues. CDR3 in amino acids: CASSFTWGGRINEQFF. CDR3 DNA sequence: TGTGCCAGCAGCTTCACTTGGGGGGGTAGAATCAATGAGCAGTTCTTC.

In this sample, this clone is medium-sized. The V gene is TRBV6-1, the J gene TRBJ2-1; 11 bases match TRBD2. CDR3 length: 15 amino acids. The germline gives CDR1 MNHNS, CDR2 SASEGT. Losses at the gene ends were 5 bases for V and 9 bases for J; bases not matched to a gene: 9. Here the CDR3 reads CASSSLAGERSEQFF. CDR3 nucleotide sequence: TGTGCCAGCAGTTCACTAGCGGGAGAGAGGAGTGAGCAGTTCTTC.

This clone was seen ten or more times. This chain uses TRBV4-2 with TRBJ2-7; D is unclear. V lost 1 base, J lost 4 bases, and 14 bases lay in between. The CDR3 covers 15 residues. In germline, CDR1 is LGHNA, CDR2 YNFKEQ. Here the CDR3 DNA reads TGTGCCAGCAGCCAAGTTCTATCACCGGTATACGAGCAGTACTTC. Protein: CASSQVLSPVYEQYF.

This clone has just a few counts. The chain employs TRBV6-1 and TRBJ1-2, with 7 bases identical to TRBD1. This CDR3 region has 13 residues. Germline CDR1 reads MNHNS; CDR2 reads SASEGT. V lost 8 bases and J lost 5; bases outside the gene matches: 8. The CDR3 DNA follows: TGTGCCAGCCAGGGACAGCCGGGGTATGGCTACACCTTC. Translation gives CASQGQPGYGYTF.

This clone occurred many times. Being one base from a much bigger clone, this may be a read error. This sample also contains other DNA sequences that code for the same CDR3. The chain recombines TRBV10-3 with TRBJ1-2; 7 bases agree with TRBD1. The V gene's germline CDR1 is ENHRY and CDR2 SYGVKD. The length of the CDR3 is 13 residues. Trimming removed 4 bases from V and 8 bases from J; junction bases left unmatched: 7. This CDR3 reads CAISVLTGIGYTF. As DNA, the CDR3 is TGTGCCATCAGTGTACTGACAGGGATCGGCTACACCTTC.

The chain employs TRBV6-1 and TRBJ1-2, with D hard to call. The germline gives CDR1 MNHNS, CDR2 SASEGT. The CDR3 is 14 residues long. Trimming pared 5 bases from V and 4 bases from J, leaving 14 bases between. In nucleotides, the CDR3 is TGTGCCAGCAGTACACCCACCGGGAGCTATGGCTACACCTTC. Translating it yields CASSTPTGSYGYTF.

This clone is medium-sized (0.01 to 0.1%) in the sample. This chain connects TRBV19 to TRBJ2-3; 10 bases are a match to TRBD1. J lost 12 bases, V lost 0 bases, and 9 bases had no gene match. Germline assignment: CDR1 LNHDA and CDR2 SQIVND (reference sequence). The CDR3 length is 15 residues. The CDR3 DNA reads as TGTGCCAGTAGTATAGATCGTTTCTGGGACAGGGGTCAGTATTTT. This encodes CASSIDRFWDRGQYF.

This clone appeared a single time. The CDR3 reads CASSLDRVRYGEQFF. In nucleotides, the CDR3 is TGTGCCAGCAGCCTAGACAGGGTCAGGTACGGTGAGCAGTTCTTC. The rearrangement joins TRBV11-1 to TRBJ2-1, with 7 positions matching TRBD1. In germline, CDR1 is SGHAT, CDR2 FQDESV (reference sequence). V lost 5 bases and J lost 9; bases outside the gene matches: 13. This CDR3 comprises 15 residues.

This clone was found a few times. The V call is TRBV6-5, the J call TRBJ2-7, with unresolved D. The CDR3 extends over 14 amino acids. V dropped 2 bases and J dropped 0 bases, with 8 bases sitting between them. Per germline, CDR1 MNHEY and CDR2 SVGAGI. Here the CDR3 reads CASSYRLDSYEQYF. CDR3 in DNA: TGTGCCAGCAGTTACAGGCTGGACTCCTACGAGCAGTACTTC.

Details on this clone: A read error may explain this, as a much larger clone is one base away. The sample has other DNA sequences that encode this CDR3 too. The rearrangement links TRBV5-1 to TRBJ2-3; 8 nucleotides agree with TRBD2. Germline V gene lookup returns CDR1 SGHRS and CDR2 YFSETQ. After removal of 0 bases from V and 15 bases from J, the junction contained 18 bases not matched to a gene. This CDR3 has 16 residues. CDR3 sequence (DNA): TGCGCCAGCAGCTTGGGGCCCAGCGGGAGCACAGATACGCGTTATTTT. Protein product: CASSLGPSGSTDTRYF.

This clone was observed at least ten times. This sequence joins TRBV4-1 and TRBJ1-2; a weak D match, TRBD1 (6 bases). CDR1 is MGHRA, CDR2 YSYEKL, per germline. V shed 0 bases and J shed 4 bases, with 9 bases lying between them. This CDR3 comprises 14 residues. The CDR3 DNA follows: TGCGCCAGCAGCCAAGAGACAGGTTTCTATGGCTACACCTTC. Its translation is CASSQETGFYGYTF.

The CDR3 DNA sequence: TGCGCCAGCAGCCAAGCTAGCGTAAGCTCCTACGAGCAGTACTTC. Its protein product is CASSQASVSSYEQYF. This chain joins TRBV4-1 and TRBJ2-7; possible D gene TRBD2, 6 bases. V gave up 1 base and J gave up 0 bases, with 10 bases separating them. This CDR3 region has 15 residues. The V gene's germline CDR1 is MGHRA and CDR2 YSYEKL.

This clone was seen at least ten times. One end of the junction does not line up with germline, which may come from a read error. The chain combines TRBV7-2 with TRBJ2-5, with 12 bases identical to TRBD2. There are 17 residues in the CDR3. Germline CDR1 is SGHTA and CDR2 is FQGNSA. The CDR3 protein is CASSSGGLAGAQETQCF. CDR3 bases: TGTGCCAGCAGCTCAGGGGGACTAGCGGGTGCACAAGAGACCCAGTGCTTC.

This clone was seen many times. V and J are TRBV4-1 and TRBJ2-3, with TRBD2 matching over 9 bases. The CDR3 runs to 16 residues. The junction had 8 bases not matched to a gene; V was cut back by 0 bases and J by 7 bases. Germline CDR1 reads MGHRA; CDR2 reads YSYEKL. DNA of the CDR3: TGCGCCAGCAGCCAAGAGTTAGCGGGAGAAAGAAATACGCAGTATTTT. Its protein product is CASSQELAGERNTQYF.

Sample share makes this clone medium-sized. This chain joins TRBV7-2 and TRBJ2-7; unclear D gene. The germline V gene encodes CDR1 SGHTA and CDR2 FQGNSA. The CDR3 sequence is 15 residues long. Between the trimmed V and J ends, which lost 1 base and 1 base, there was a span of 11 bases. The CDR3: CASSLGGSVSYEQYF. As DNA, the CDR3 is TGTGCCAGCAGCTTAGGTGGGTCCGTATCCTACGAGCAGTACTTC.

This clone was seen only a few times. The chain links TRBV6-4 to TRBJ2-2; no firm D call. V was shortened by 3 bases and J by 3 bases, with 5 bases between the two germline ends. The CDR3 extends over 13 amino acids. Germline CDR1 reads MRHNA; CDR2 reads SNTAGT. The CDR3 protein is CASSDGDTGELFF. CDR3 coding DNA: TGTGCCAGCAGTGATGGGGACACCGGGGAGCTGTTTTTT.

The chain joins TRBV20-1 to TRBJ2-1, with D tentatively TRBD1 or TRBD2 (5 bases each). This CDR3 comprises 14 residues. Trimming took off 2 bases at V and 5 bases at J, with 13 bases between the two ends. Germline V gene data show CDR1 as DFQATT and CDR2 as SNEGSKA (reference sequence). DNA of the CDR3: TGCAGTGCTAGACATCTGCTGGGACACAATGAGCAGTTCTTC. This sequence encodes CSARHLLGHNEQFF.

This clone turned up a few times. Possible read error: a much larger clone is one base away. V gene TRBV4-2 combines with J gene TRBJ2-1, with D uncertain. The CDR3 loop spans 16 amino acids. Germline CDR1 and CDR2: LGHNA and YNFKEQ. V lost 2 bases and J lost 4, with 15 bases in between. CDR3: CASSQYLIGGYNEQFF. In nucleotides, the CDR3 is TGTGCCAGCAGCCAATATCTCATCGGTGGATACAATGAGCAGTTCTTC.

Sample share makes this clone large. The gene calls are TRBV6-1 and TRBJ2-7, with TRBD2 matching over 8 bases. This CDR3 spans 16 amino acids. With V trimmed by 5 bases and J by 3 bases, 12 bases remained unmatched. Germline CDR1 MNHNS, CDR2 SASEGT. The CDR3, as DNA: TGTGCCAGCAGTAAGACCCCTCCGGGGGGGAACTACGAGCAGTACTTC. Protein: CASSKTPPGGNYEQYF.

By share of the sample, this clone is medium-sized. The chain links TRBV11-3 to TRBJ2-7; no clear D. Germline V CDR1 and CDR2: SGHNT, YENEEA. The germline V and J ends were trimmed by 1 base and 2 bases, with 0 bases remaining between them. This CDR3 has 11 amino acids. The CDR3 nucleotides read TGTGCCAGCAGCTTAGCCTACGAGCAGTACTTC. This sequence encodes CASSLAYEQYF.

The chain couples TRBV11-2 to TRBJ2-7; D might be TRBD2 (6 bases). With 5 bases removed from V and 3 bases from J, the gap between germline ends came to 11 bases. The CDR3 length is 13 residues. CDR1 is SGHAT and CDR2 is FQNNGV in the germline V gene. The chain's CDR3 is CASSPSDSYEQYF. The DNA for the CDR3 is TGTGCCAGCAGCCCTAGCGACAGCTACGAGCAGTACTTC.

This clone was observed a few times. This chain connects TRBV6-1 to TRBJ2-3; TRBD1 is a possible D gene (6 bases). V dropped 6 bases and J dropped 2 bases, with 15 bases sitting between them. The length of the CDR3 is 15 residues. The germline V gene encodes CDR1 MNHNS and CDR2 SASEGT. CDR3 loop: CASSPQGFITDTQYF. The CDR3 nucleotides are TGTGCCAGCAGCCCCCAGGGGTTCATCACAGATACGCAGTATTTT.

This clone was detected only once. The V call is TRBV7-2, the J call TRBJ2-7, with 11 bases identical to TRBD2. V lost 5 bases to trimming and J lost 2 bases; unmatched junction nucleotides: 2. The CDR3 consists of 14 residues. Germline assignment: CDR1 SGHTA and CDR2 FQGNSA. In DNA, the CDR3 is TGTGCCAGCAGCCAGACTAGCGGGGCCTACGAGCAGTACTTC. Its protein product is CASSQTSGAYEQYF.

The chain carries TRBV6-1 and TRBJ1-4; no reliable D call. Trimming pared 2 bases from V and 8 bases from J, leaving 6 bases between. This CDR3 is 12 amino acids long. Germline-derived CDR1 and CDR2 are MNHNS and SASEGT. The CDR3 spells CASSEPGEKLFF. The CDR3 DNA follows: TGTGCCAGCAGTGAACCGGGGGAAAAACTGTTTTTT.

This clone was recorded at least ten times. The V and J genes are TRBV7-6 and TRBJ2-7, with TRBD1 as a possible D gene (6 bases). The CDR3 loop spans 13 amino acids. Trimming removed 1 base at V and 4 bases at J, with 8 bases between. Germline assignment: CDR1 SGHVS and CDR2 FNYEAQ. The DNA of the CDR3 is TGTGCCAGCAGCTTAGGGACAGCATACGAGCAGTACTTC. It yields the protein CASSLGTAYEQYF.